These 19 T cell receptor beta chains were sequenced from one sample in a study of cytomegalovirus exposure and HLA in healthy donors. The PCR ran on 60 Vbeta and 13 Jbeta primers. TCRdb's table, derived via immunoSEQ multiplex PCR, lists solely in-frame clones and lacks some. The sample has 50,000 to 55,000 clones; roughly 72% are singletons. Sequenced: PBMCs. These receptors all come from a woman in her forties or fifties in good health and CMV-seropositive.

This chain uses TRBV27 with TRBJ2-3, with a tentative D call TRBD2 (7 bases). Germline V gene sequence: CDR1 MNHEY, CDR2 SMNVEV (reference sequence). V lost 6 bases and J 6 bases, leaving 31 bases between the germline ends. This CDR3 is built from 19 residues. The CDR3 nucleotides are TGTGCCAGCAGCCCCCCCCTAGTCTGGGGGCAGCGGGAATGGGATACGCAGTATTTT. It is translated as CASSPPLVWGQREWDTQYF.

The V and J genes are TRBV4-3 and TRBJ2-2, with 9 bases lining up with TRBD1. Germline assignment: CDR1 LGHNA and CDR2 YSLEER. The CDR3 is 16 residues long. V lost 1 base and J lost 3; bases outside the gene matches: 3. CDR3 residues: CASSQGGTGYTGELFF. The CDR3 nucleotides are TGCGCCAGCAGCCAAGGAGGGACAGGGTACACCGGGGAGCTGTTTTTT.

The table lists this clone with a few counts. V gene TRBV5-1 combines with J gene TRBJ1-3; 8 bases map to TRBD1. Germline values: CDR1 SGHRS, CDR2 YFSETQ. V was clipped by 2 bases and J by 1 base; unmatched bases: 17. The CDR3 is 20 amino acids. The CDR3 DNA follows: TGCGCCAGCAGCTTATTTATGACAGGGGCGCCAACCTCTTCTGGAAACACCATATATTTT. It specifies CASSLFMTGAPTSSGNTIYF.

V gene TRBV4-3 combines with J gene TRBJ2-3; D may be TRBD2 (5 bases). Trimming removed 1 base from V and 3 bases from J, with 17 bases in between. CDR1 is LGHNA, CDR2 YSLEER, per germline. The CDR3 contains 17 residues. CDR3 in amino acids: CASSQGEGLHRTDTQYF. CDR3 coding DNA: TGCGCCAGCAGCCAAGGTGAAGGACTTCATAGAACAGATACGCAGTATTTT.

The rearrangement links TRBV7-2 to TRBJ2-7, with a tentative D call TRBD2 (6 bases). V was trimmed by 5 bases and J by 2 bases, leaving 13 bases between them. The CDR3 runs 14 residues. Germline CDR1 reads SGHTA; CDR2 reads FQGNSA. Written as DNA, the CDR3 is TGTGCCAGCAGCCCCTCCGGGGGACCCTACGAGCAGTACTTC. Protein: CASSPSGGPYEQYF. Full variable domain (outside the CDR3, taken from reference TRBV7-2 and TRBJ2-7): GAGVSQSPSNKVTEKGKDVELRCDPISGHTALYWYRQSLGQGLEFLIYFQGNSAPDKSGLPSDRFSAERTGGSVSTLTIQRTQQEDSAVYLCASSPSGGPYEQYFGPGTRLTVT.

This clone turned up a few times. The CDR3 coding sequence is TGTGCCAGCAGTGAAGAAGGATTAGGGACAGGGAACTATGGCTACACCTTC. It is translated as CASSEEGLGTGNYGYTF. This chain joins TRBV6-1 and TRBJ1-2; 9 bases align to TRBD1. The CDR3 spans 17 residues. The germline gives CDR1 MNHNS, CDR2 SASEGT. Trimming at V came to 1 base and at J to 2 bases, leaving 8 bases not matched to a gene.

This clone was detected only a few times. The rearrangement joins TRBV7-8 to TRBJ2-7, with 8 nucleotides matching TRBD2. Trimming took 8 bases from V and 5 from J; bases not matched to a gene: 14. The germline V gene encodes CDR1 SGHVS and CDR2 FQNEAQ. The CDR3 runs 15 residues. This CDR3 is CASQNPTGGSHEQYF. CDR3 sequence (DNA): TGTGCCAGCCAAAACCCCACGGGAGGGAGCCACGAGCAGTACTTC.

The V call is TRBV6-5, the J call TRBJ1-5; the D gene is possibly TRBD1 (6 bases). CDR3 length equals 14 residues. The ends were cut back, 3 bases at V and 7 bases at J, with 13 bases in the middle. Germline V gives CDR1 MNHEY, CDR2 SVGAGI. The CDR3 DNA reads TGTGCCAGCAGTTATTCGGGGCAGGGGCAGCCCCAGCATTTT. Protein: CASSYSGQGQPQHF.

The chain joins TRBV4-2 to TRBJ1-5, with a possible D match to TRBD1 (5 bases). The CDR3 extends over 14 amino acids. Trimming removed 3 bases from V and 11 bases from J, with 17 bases in between. Germline CDR1 reads LGHNA; CDR2 reads YNFKEQ. CDR3 in amino acids: CASSHPNSARAQHF. The CDR3, as DNA: TGTGCCAGCAGCCACCCCAATTCCGCCAGGGCCCAGCATTTT.

CDR3 in DNA: TGCGCCAGCAGCCAAGATGTTCAGGGATATGCCCCAGATACGCAGTATTTT. Translating gives CASSQDVQGYAPDTQYF. The J gene is TRBJ2-3, the V gene TRBV4-3; weak D call: TRBD1 (5 bases). CDR3 size: 17 residues. Trimming stripped 0 bases from V and 4 bases from J, with 17 bases between. Per the germline V gene, CDR1 is LGHNA and CDR2 is YSLEER.

This chain connects TRBV27 to TRBJ2-7, with 11 bases aligning to TRBD2. Trimming at V came to 6 bases and at J to 4 bases, leaving 2 bases not matched to a gene. The CDR3 extends over 13 amino acids. The germline V gene has CDR1 MNHEY and CDR2 SMNVEV (reference sequence). CDR3 sequence (DNA): TGTGCCAGCAGGCTAGCGGGGGGTTACGAGCAGTACTTC. Translated, it gives CASRLAGGYEQYF.

This chain joins TRBV27 and TRBJ2-6; the D gene is possibly TRBD1 (6 bases). CDR1 is MNHEY, CDR2 SMNVEV, per germline (reference sequence). V lost 9 bases to trimming and J lost 0 bases, with 12 bases between them. This CDR3 has 15 residues. CDR3 DNA sequence: TGTGCCAGTCGGACAGAACGCTCTGGGGCCAACGTCCTGACTTTC. Protein: CASRTERSGANVLTF. Full variable domain (remainder filled in from reference TRBV27 and TRBJ2-6): EAQVTQNPRYLITVTGKKLTVTCSQNMNHEYMSWYRQDPGLGLRQIYYSMNVEVTDKGDVPEGYKVSRKEKRNFPLILESPSPNQTSLYFCASRTERSGANVLTFGAGSRLTVL.

This clone has only a few counts. The chain combines TRBV6-1 with TRBJ1-1, with D possibly TRBD1 on 5 matching bases. Looked up from germline, CDR1 is MNHNS and CDR2 is SASEGT. V lost 11 bases to trimming and J lost 5 bases, with 15 bases between them. The CDR3 covers 12 residues. The CDR3 DNA sequence: TGTGCCGGGTCAAGGGGTCGGACTGAAGCTTTCTTT. It codes for CAGSRGRTEAFF.

V usage is TRBV7-3 and J usage is TRBJ2-5; a possible D gene is TRBD2 (5 bases). Germline loops: CDR1 SGHTA, CDR2 FQGTGA. The CDR3 contains 14 residues. The V end was cut by 6 bases, the J end by 5 bases, with 16 bases between. The DNA of the CDR3 is TGTGCCAGCAGTCCGAGCGGAGGAGGTGAGACCCAGTACTTC. It is translated as CASSPSGGGETQYF.

This clone appeared a few times. This rearrangement joins TRBV19 to TRBJ1-5; D ambiguous. The CDR3 spans 12 residues. Trimming stripped 3 bases from V and 4 bases from J, with 4 bases between. Per the germline V gene, CDR1 is LNHDA and CDR2 is SQIVND (reference sequence). Written as DNA, the CDR3 is TGTGCCAGTAGTATTCTTAATCAGCCCCAGCATTTT. This translates into CASSILNQPQHF.

The J gene is TRBJ2-5, the V gene TRBV5-6; D is uncertain. Trimming removed 3 bases at V and 7 bases at J, with 13 bases between. The CDR3 totals 13 residues. Looked up from germline, CDR1 is SGHDT and CDR2 is YYEEEE. This CDR3 is CASSSNISPTQYF. For the CDR3, the DNA is TGTGCCAGCAGCTCGAACATATCACCGACCCAGTACTTC.

The chain joins TRBV15 to TRBJ2-7; possibly TRBD2 for D (5 bases). The V end lost 0 bases, the J end lost 3 bases, and 9 bases lay between the germline ends. Germline lookup yields CDR1 LNHNV and CDR2 YYDKDF (reference sequence). This CDR3 is built from 14 residues. The CDR3 loop reads CATSRDVTSYEQYF. CDR3 nucleotide sequence: TGTGCCACCAGCAGAGATGTAACTAGCTACGAGCAGTACTTC. The full variable domain, in which reference TRBV15 and TRBJ2-7 provide the parts outside the CDR3, is DAMVIQNPRYQVTQFGKPVTLSCSQTLNHNVMYWYQQKSSQAPKLLFHYYDKDFNNEADTPDNFQSRRPNTSFCFLDIRSPGLGDTAMYLCATSRDVTSYEQYFGPGTRLTVT.

The chain is built from TRBV7-8 and TRBJ2-7; maybe TRBD1 (6 bases). This CDR3 has 14 amino acids. The germline CDR1 and CDR2 sequences are SGHVS and FQNEAQ. Trimming took 4 bases from V and 4 from J, leaving 14 bases between them. The CDR3 is CASSSPDRLYEQYF. The CDR3 DNA sequence: TGTGCCAGCAGCTCCCCGGACAGACTATACGAGCAGTACTTC. Drawing the rest from reference TRBV7-8 and TRBJ2-7, the complete variable domain is GAGVSQSPRYKVAKRGQDVALRCDPISGHVSLFWYQQALGQGPEFLTYFQNEAQLDKSGLPSDRFFAERPEGSVSTLKIQRTQQEDSAVYLCASSSPDRLYEQYFGPGTRLTVT.

The V gene is TRBV5-8, the J gene TRBJ1-1, with a tentative D call TRBD1 (5 bases). CDR1 is SGHTS and CDR2 is YDEGEE in the germline V gene. Trimming pared 9 bases from V and 0 bases from J, leaving 15 bases between. The CDR3 length is 14 residues. For the CDR3, the DNA is TGTGCCAAAGGTAGGGGCATGGTGAACACTGAAGCTTTCTTT. Translated, it gives CAKGRGMVNTEAFF. Variable domain in full (rest from reference TRBV5-8 and TRBJ1-1): EAGVTQSPTHLIKTRGQQATLRCSPISGHTSVYWYQQALGLGLQFLLWYDEGEERNRGNFPPRFSGRQFPNYSSELNVNALELEDSALYLCAKGRGMVNTEAFFGQGTRLTVV.